The entry below describes one T cell receptor (beta chain). In the authors' workflow: Scientists estimated how many nucleated cells there were by amplifying reference gene primers. The table came from immunoSEQ multiplex PCR; TCRdb's copy has only in-frame clones and leaves some out. The V and J calls and clone size are taken from that table; D and trimming were inferred from the DNA. This sample has some 17,000 clones; more than 65% occur once, and the top ten carry around a sixth. The sample belongs to a study of blood T cell repertoires in COVID-19. Turning to the study itself: From T cells, B-cell-depleted T cells, or PBMCs came the material, which was cDNA or gDNA.

This CDR3 is 14 amino acids long. Trimming left V 1 base short and J 6 bases short, with 12 bases between. Germline V gene sequence: CDR1 LNHNV, CDR2 YYDKDF (reference sequence). This chain joins TRBV15 and TRBJ1-1; possibly TRBD1 for D (5 bases). Specimen: peripheral blood. The TCR was taken from a man between 65 and 85 years old with COVID-19, enrolled during active disease. CDR3 sequence: CATSRGGTVAEAFF. CDR3 bases: TGTGCCACCAGCAGAGGGGGCACGGTCGCTGAAGCTTTCTTT.